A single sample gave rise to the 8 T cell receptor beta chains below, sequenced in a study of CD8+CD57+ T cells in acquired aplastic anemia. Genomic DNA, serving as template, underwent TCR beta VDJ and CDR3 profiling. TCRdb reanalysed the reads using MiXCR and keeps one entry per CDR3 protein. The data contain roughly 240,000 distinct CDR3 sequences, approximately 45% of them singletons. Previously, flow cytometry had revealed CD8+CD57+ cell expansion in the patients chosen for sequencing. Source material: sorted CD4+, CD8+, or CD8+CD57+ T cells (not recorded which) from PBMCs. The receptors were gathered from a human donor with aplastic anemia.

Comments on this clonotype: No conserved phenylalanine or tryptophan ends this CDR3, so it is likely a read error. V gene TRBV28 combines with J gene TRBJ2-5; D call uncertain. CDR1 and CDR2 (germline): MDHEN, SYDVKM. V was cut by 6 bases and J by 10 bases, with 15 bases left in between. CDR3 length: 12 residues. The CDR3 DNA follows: TGTGCCAGCAGCCCTACACCTAGATTCCAGTACTCC. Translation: CASSPTPRFQYS.

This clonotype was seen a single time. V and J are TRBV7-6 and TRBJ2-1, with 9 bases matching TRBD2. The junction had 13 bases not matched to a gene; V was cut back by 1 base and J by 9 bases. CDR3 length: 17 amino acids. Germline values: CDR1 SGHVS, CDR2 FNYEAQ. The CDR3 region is CASSLVSGGGALGEQFF. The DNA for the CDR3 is TGTGCCAGCAGCTTAGTGTCAGGCGGGGGGGCCTTAGGTGAGCAGTTCTTC.

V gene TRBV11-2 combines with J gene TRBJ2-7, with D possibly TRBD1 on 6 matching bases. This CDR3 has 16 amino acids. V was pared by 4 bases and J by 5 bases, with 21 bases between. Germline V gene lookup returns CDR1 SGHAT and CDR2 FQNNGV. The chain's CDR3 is CASSSPRQESLHEQYF. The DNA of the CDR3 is TGTGCCAGCAGCTCTCCCCGACAGGAATCCCTCCACGAGCAGTACTTC.

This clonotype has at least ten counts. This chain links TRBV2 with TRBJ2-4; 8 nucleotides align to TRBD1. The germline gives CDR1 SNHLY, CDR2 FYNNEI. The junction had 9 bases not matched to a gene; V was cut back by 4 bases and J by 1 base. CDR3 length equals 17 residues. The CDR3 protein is CASSGGRGLEAKNIQYF. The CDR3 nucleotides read TGTGCCAGCAGTGGTGGCAGGGGGCTGGAGGCCAAAAACATTCAGTACTTC.

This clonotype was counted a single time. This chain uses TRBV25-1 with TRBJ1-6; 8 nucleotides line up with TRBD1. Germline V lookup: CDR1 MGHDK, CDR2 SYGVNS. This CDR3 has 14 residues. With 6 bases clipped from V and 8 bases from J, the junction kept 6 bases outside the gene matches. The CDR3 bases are TGTGCCAGCAGATCGGGACAGGTGTATTCACCCCTCCACTTT. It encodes CASRSGQVYSPLHF. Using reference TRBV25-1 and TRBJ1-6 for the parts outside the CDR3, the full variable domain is EADIYQTPRYLVIGTGKKITLECSQTMGHDKMYWYQQDPGMELHLIHYSYGVNSTEKGDLSSESTVSRIRTEHFPLTLESARPSHTSQYLCASRSGQVYSPLHFGNGTRLTVT.

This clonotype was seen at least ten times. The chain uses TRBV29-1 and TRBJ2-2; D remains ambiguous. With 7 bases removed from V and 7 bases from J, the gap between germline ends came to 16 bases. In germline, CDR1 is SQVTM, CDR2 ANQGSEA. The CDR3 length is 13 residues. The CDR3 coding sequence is TGCAGCGCTGGCACCTTCCCTTACGGGGAGCTGTTTTTT. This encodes CSAGTFPYGELFF.

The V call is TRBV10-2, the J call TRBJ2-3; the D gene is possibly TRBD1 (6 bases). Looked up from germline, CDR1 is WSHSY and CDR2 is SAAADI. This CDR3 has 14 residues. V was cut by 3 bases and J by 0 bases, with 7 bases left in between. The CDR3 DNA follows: TGCGCCAGCAGTGATGGACAGAGCACAGATACGCAGTATTTT. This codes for CASSDGQSTDTQYF.

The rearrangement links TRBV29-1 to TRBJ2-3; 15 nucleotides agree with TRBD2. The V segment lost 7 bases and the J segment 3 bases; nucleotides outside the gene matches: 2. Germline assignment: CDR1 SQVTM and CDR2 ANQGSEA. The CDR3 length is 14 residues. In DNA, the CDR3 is TGCAGCGAGGGGACTAGCGGGGGGACAGATACGCAGTATTTT. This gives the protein CSEGTSGGTDTQYF.